This T cell receptor beta chain was documented in a study of T cell responses to AZD1222 COVID-19 vaccine. Notes on the study in general: Variant regions that are unmutated are reportedly the target of nearly half of spike-specific TCRs. Just a handful of AZD1222 recipients tested seropositive at baseline. Spike-specific TCR breadth and depth went up after people got two AZD1222 doses. Clonal diversity may have been underestimated, and the donors were mostly white British, with more females than males.

Sequenced by immunoSEQ multiplex PCR; TCRdb stores in-frame clones only, minus some. The table records about 140,000 clones, roughly nine tenths of them present only once. Germline loops: CDR1 MNHNY, CDR2 SVGAGI (reference sequence). Trimming took off 4 bases at V and 8 bases at J, with 14 bases between the two ends. The length of the CDR3 is 14 residues. This clone has a single count. The antigen remains unidentified. Sequenced material: peripheral blood, taken 28 days after the second dose of the MenACWY control vaccine. The sequence was collected from an adult who received the MenACWY meningococcal vaccine as a control. The rearrangement links TRBV6-6 to TRBJ1-4; possible D gene TRBD1, 5 bases. The CDR3 DNA reads as TGTGCCAGCAGTTTAATGGGGCCTAGCGAAAAACTGTTTTTT. It translates to CASSLMGPSEKLFF.